These 8 T cell receptor beta chains were all obtained from the same sample, sequenced in a study of tumor-infiltrating lymphocytes in oesophageal squamous cell carcinoma. TCRdb analysed the PCR reads with MiXCR anew, one entry per CDR3 protein. The data contain about 7,100 distinct CDR3 sequences, around a sixth of them singletons. The specimen was blood. Source of these receptors: a male donor with esophageal squamous cell carcinoma.

This clonotype showed up many times. This rearrangement joins TRBV24-1 to TRBJ1-1; D gene unclear. The CDR3 sequence is 14 residues long. The germline V gene encodes CDR1 KGHDR and CDR2 SFDVKD. V was clipped by 6 bases and J by 0 bases, with 10 bases between them. The CDR3 region is CATSSSAVNTEAFF. The CDR3 nucleotides read TGTGCCACCAGTTCGTCCGCGGTGAACACTGAAGCTTTCTTT.

This clonotype was detected ten times or more. The chain combines TRBV10-3 with TRBJ1-2, with unresolved D. Germline CDR1 ENHRY, CDR2 SYGVKD. The CDR3 runs 13 residues. The V end was cut by 6 bases, the J end by 2 bases, with 10 bases between. The DNA of the CDR3 is TGTGCCATCAGGATGGACGGAAACTATGGCTACACCTTC. The encoded protein is CAIRMDGNYGYTF.

This rearrangement joins TRBV19 to TRBJ2-3; 9 positions match TRBD1. CDR3 length: 15 residues. Trimming at V came to 1 base and at J to 14 bases, leaving 13 bases not matched to a gene. Germline V gene sequence: CDR1 LNHDA, CDR2 SQIVND (reference sequence). CDR3 DNA sequence: TGTGCCAGTAGTATAGCACAGGGGGCCCCCGGGGAGCTGTATTTT. This gives the protein CASSIAQGAPGELYF.

In the case of this clonotype: Because the CDR3 is missing its conserved closing phenylalanine or tryptophan, this is likely a read error. Because the CDR3's place on the DNA is in doubt, the DNA is left out and the CDR3 is given as listed by TCRdb. V gene TRBV24-1 combines with J gene TRBJ2-7; the table's D call TRBD1 went unverified against the DNA. Germline V CDR1 and CDR2: KGHDR, SFDVKD. The CDR3 adds up to 15 amino acids, both ends counted. CDR3 residues: CATSTQGAHGYTFGS.

The gene calls are TRBV14 and TRBJ1-4; TRBD1 might be the D (6 bases). Germline CDR1 SGHDN, CDR2 FVKESK. The V and J ends lost 4 bases and 8 bases respectively, with 14 bases between them. The CDR3 is 14 residues long. The CDR3, as DNA: TGTGCCAGCAGCCGTGTGGGGGGCGCGGAAAAACTGTTTTTT. Protein: CASSRVGGAEKLFF.

This clonotype was observed many times. A clone one base away is much larger, so this may be a read error. The rearrangement uses TRBV6-1 and TRBJ2-7; possible D gene TRBD2, 5 bases. V shed 7 bases and J shed 7 bases, with 17 bases lying between them. CDR1 is MNHNS, CDR2 SASEGT, per germline. The length of the CDR3 is 13 residues. The CDR3 is CASTLAAYNEQYF. CDR3 bases: TGTGCCAGCACCCTAGCTGCCTACAATGAGCAGTACTTC.

This clonotype was seen more than once but under ten times. This is likely a read error, given that the CDR3 carries no conserved phenylalanine or tryptophan at its end. It is unclear where the CDR3 begins or ends on the DNA, so no DNA is shown, and the CDR3 is as TCRdb lists it. The chain recombines TRBV7-9 with TRBJ2-7. The CDR3 is 12 amino acids long, termini counted. The germline CDR1 and CDR2 sequences are SEHNR and FQNEAQ (reference sequence). The CDR3 loop reads CAVSVDGYTFGS.

This clonotype came up many times. V gene TRBV19 combines with J gene TRBJ2-5; D is uncertain. The germline gives CDR1 LNHDA, CDR2 SQIVND (reference sequence). The CDR3 length is 14 residues. The V end lost 6 bases, the J end lost 5 bases, and 16 bases lay between the germline ends. In DNA, the CDR3 is TGTGCCAGTAGCCGGGTCGGCGGTCGGGAGACCCAGTACTTC. The encoded protein is CASSRVGGRETQYF. The full variable domain, with the rest looked up from reference TRBV19 and TRBJ2-5, is DGGITQSPKYLFRKEGQNVTLSCEQNLNHDAMYWYRQDPGQGLRLIYYSQIVNDFQKGDIAEGYSVSREKKESFPLTVTSAQKNPTAFYLCASSRVGGRETQYFGPGTRLLVL.